This T cell receptor beta chain was documented in a study of Graves' ophthalmopathy and Graves' hyperthyroidism. Certain patients were not enrolled. These were patients with other autoimmune diseases, uncontrolled infections, pregnancy or lactation. This clonotype has ten or more counts. The antigen remains unidentified. TCR beta CDR3 regions were amplified from RNA transcripts. The library came from an HTBI-primed first-round RT-PCR and a second-round multiplex PCR. TCRdb re-called the multiplex PCR reads with MiXCR, one entry per CDR3 protein. The sample shows approximately 210,000 distinct CDR3 sequences, 20% to 25% of them seen only once. Germline V gene data show CDR1 as ENHRY and CDR2 as SYGVKD. The CDR3 is 14 amino acids. Trimming took 10 bases from V and 1 from J, leaving 14 bases between them. General study points: The majority of expanded thyroid clonotypes above 0.001 frequency also occurred in blood.

The sequence derives from a woman in her fifties or sixties with Graves' ophthalmopathy. This chain joins TRBV10-3 and TRBJ1-3; D is ambiguous. Sequenced material: peripheral blood. The CDR3 sequence is CATGGEQSGNTIYF. The CDR3 DNA follows: TGTGCCACGGGCGGCGAACAGTCTGGAAACACCATATATTTT.